The 27 T cell receptor beta chains given below trace back to one sample, sequenced in a study of kidney transplant recipient with SARS-CoV-2 infection. TCRdb independently ran MiXCR on the reads; one entry per CDR3 protein. The sample records under 300,000 distinct CDR3 sequences, 25% to 30% being singletons. Material: a blood sample, obtained at baseline and on roughly day 120 from a kidney transplant recipient. The receptors were gathered from a male patient between 25 and 39 years old who had COVID-19 and was a kidney transplant recipient. Part of the T cells may come from the graft donor.

This clonotype was seen a few times. This chain links TRBV4-1 with TRBJ2-5, with 12 bases fitting TRBD2. The V gene end was trimmed by 4 bases and the J gene end by 2 bases; junction bases not matched to a gene: 2. Germline CDR1 reads MGHRA; CDR2 reads YSYEKL. CDR3 size: 15 residues. Here the CDR3 DNA reads TGCGCCAGCAGCCCTGGACTAGCGGGGCAAGAGACCCAGTACTTC. Amino acid sequence: CASSPGLAGQETQYF.

Concerning this clonotype: It may be a read error: a sequence one base away is much more abundant. The V gene is TRBV11-2, the J gene TRBJ1-2; TRBD1 might be the D (5 bases). Per germline, CDR1 SGHAT and CDR2 FQNNGV. Trimming took off 5 bases at V and 4 bases at J, with 23 bases between the two ends. The length of the CDR3 is 17 residues. DNA for the CDR3: TGTGCCAGCAGCGTGACACCAACAGGCAGAAAGACCTATGGCTACACCTTC. Translated: CASSVTPTGRKTYGYTF.

A remark on this clonotype: A much larger clone sits a single nucleotide away, making a read error possible. No conserved phenylalanine or tryptophan is present at the end of the CDR3, so a read error is the likely explanation. The chain combines TRBV27 with TRBJ2-1; TRBD2 agrees at 13 bases. Losses at the gene ends were 2 bases for V and 7 bases for J; bases not matched to a gene: 5. The CDR3 totals 16 residues. Germline V gives CDR1 MNHEY, CDR2 SMNVEV (reference sequence). The CDR3 loop is CASSLTSGRALNEQFL. CDR3 nucleotides: TGTGCCAGCAGTTTAACTAGCGGGAGGGCCCTGAATGAGCAGTTCCTC.

In this sample, this clonotype turned up many times. V gene TRBV12-2 combines with J gene TRBJ1-3. TRBV12-2 counts as a pseudogene. The CDR3 spans 19 residues. The CDR3 bases are TGTGCAAGTCGTTGCCCATCAATCGTTTGGCTTAGCTCTGGAAACACCATATATTTT. Protein sequence: CASRCPSIVWLSSGNTIYF.

A note on this clonotype: A much bigger clone sits one base away, suggesting this may be a read error. The chain carries TRBV6-8 and TRBJ1-2; D remains ambiguous. Germline V CDR1 and CDR2: MNHGY, SAAAGT. This CDR3 contains 17 residues. V lost 5 bases and J lost 7, with 26 bases in between. Here the CDR3 reads CASSTNLRSRKTCGYTF. Here the CDR3 DNA reads TGTGCCAGCAGTACAAATTTACGCTCTAGAAAGACCTGTGGCTACACCTTC.

This clonotype came up many times. The chain couples TRBV10-2 to TRBJ2-7, with 7 positions matching TRBD2. The CDR3 totals 15 residues. Germline V gene lookup returns CDR1 WSHSY and CDR2 SAAADI. Losses at the gene ends were 7 bases for V and 2 bases for J; bases not matched to a gene: 11. CDR3 sequence: CASTRSARETYEQYF. The DNA for the CDR3 is TGCGCCAGCACCCGCTCGGCGCGGGAGACCTACGAGCAGTACTTC.

Worth noting for this clonotype: A much larger clone differs by one base, so this may be a read error. The final CDR3 position lacks the conserved phenylalanine or tryptophan, pointing to a likely read error. The chain employs TRBV20-1 and TRBJ2-5; D is ambiguous. The germline gives CDR1 DFQATT, CDR2 SNEGSKA (reference sequence). V was clipped by 4 bases and J by 0 bases, with 6 bases between them. The CDR3 contains 12 residues. The CDR3 region has the DNA TGCAGTGCTACCCCCCACCAAGAGACCCAGTACCTC. This translates into CSATPHQETQYL.

This clonotype was counted many times. The J gene is TRBJ2-2, the V gene TRBV19; D remains unclear. In germline, CDR1 is LNHDA, CDR2 SQIVND (reference sequence). CDR3 length equals 14 residues. The V end was cut by 8 bases, the J end by 0 bases, with 10 bases between. For the CDR3, the DNA is TGTGCCAGTTGGTCGCAGTCGAACACCGGGGAGCTGTTTTTT. Translated, it gives CASWSQSNTGELFF. Looking up the rest from reference TRBV19 and TRBJ2-2 gives the full variable domain: DGGITQSPKYLFRKEGQNVTLSCEQNLNHDAMYWYRQDPGQGLRLIYYSQIVNDFQKGDIAEGYSVSREKKESFPLTVTSAQKNPTAFYLCASWSQSNTGELFFGEGSRLTVL.

About this clonotype itself: This clone may be a read error of a much larger clone one base away. The chain combines TRBV6-5 with TRBJ2-1; D is unresolved. The CDR3 has 13 amino acids. CDR1 is MNHEY and CDR2 is SVGAGI in the germline V gene. The CDR3 bases are TGTGCCAGCACCGTCGCCTCCTACAATGAGCAGTCCTTC. Translating gives CASTVASYNEQSF.

This clonotype was counted a few times. V is TRBV20-1 and J is TRBJ2-1; 14 bases map to TRBD2. The V and J ends lost 1 base and 7 bases, in that order; junction bases with no gene match: 3. CDR3 length: 15 residues. Germline CDR1 reads DFQATT; CDR2 reads SNEGSKA (reference sequence). The DNA of the CDR3 is TGCAGTGCTAGAGTCGGGACTAGCGGGAGTAATGAGCAGTTCTTC. Translation: CSARVGTSGSNEQFF.

This clonotype was observed a few times. The chain carries TRBV12-3 or TRBV12-4 and TRBJ2-3; D is ambiguous. The CDR3 is made up of 13 amino acids. V was shortened by 5 bases and J by 1 base, with 7 bases between the two germline ends. The CDR3 DNA reads as TGTGCCAGCAGTAAGAAGGGCACAGATACGCAGTATTTT. Translation gives CASSKKGTDTQYF.

This clonotype was seen a few times. The genes are TRBV30 and TRBJ1-2; unclear D gene. The V end was cut by 8 bases, the J end by 9 bases, with 16 bases between. The CDR3 length is 11 residues. CDR1 is GTSNPN and CDR2 is SVGIG in the germline V gene (reference sequence). The CDR3 reads CASAGVTSYTF. DNA for the CDR3: TGTGCCAGCGCCGGGGTCACGAGCTACACCTTC.

This clonotype appeared many times. The V and J genes are TRBV3-1 and TRBJ1-3; 7 nucleotides agree with TRBD1. V lost 7 bases and J lost 3; bases outside the gene matches: 6. Germline V CDR1 and CDR2: LGHDT, YNNKEL (reference sequence). This CDR3 is 14 amino acids long. DNA of the CDR3: TGTGCCAGCACCGACAGGGATTTTGGAAACACCATATATTTT. Its translation is CASTDRDFGNTIYF.

The table lists this clonotype with many counts. The J gene is TRBJ1-3, the V gene TRBV5-4; D is uncertain. CDR3 length: 12 residues. Looked up from germline, CDR1 is SGHNT and CDR2 is YYREEE (reference sequence). The V gene lost 4 bases and the J gene lost 7 bases, with 9 bases spanning the gap. The DNA of the CDR3 is TGTGCCAGCAGCGACGGTAGGAACACCATATATTTT. This translates into CASSDGRNTIYF.

This clonotype appeared many times. The V gene is TRBV20-1, the J gene TRBJ1-2; D is undetermined. V was trimmed by 5 bases and J by 4 bases, leaving 23 bases between them. The CDR3 has 16 amino acids. The V gene's germline CDR1 is DFQATT and CDR2 SNEGSKA (reference sequence). The CDR3 DNA sequence: TGCAGTGCTTTGTGTTTGCTGTTTCGAAAGACCTATGGCTACACCTTC. This codes for CSALCLLFRKTYGYTF.

About this clonotype: This sequence may be a read error, since a much larger clone differs from it by one base. V usage is TRBV3-1 and J usage is TRBJ2-2; 8 positions match TRBD1. Germline V gene data show CDR1 as LGHDT and CDR2 as YNNKEL (reference sequence). Unmatched junction bases numbered 7, after V lost 4 bases and J lost 0 bases. CDR3 length equals 17 residues. CDR3 bases: TGTGCCAGCAGCCTAGACAGGGGAAACGCGAACACCGGGGAGCTGTTTTTT. Encoded protein: CASSLDRGNANTGELFF.

This clonotype was detected many times. This chain links TRBV10-3 with TRBJ1-1; possible D gene TRBD1, 6 bases. CDR1 and CDR2 (germline): ENHRY, SYGVKD. The CDR3 sequence is 13 residues long. V was cut by 7 bases and J by 3 bases, with 12 bases left in between. For the CDR3, the DNA is TGTGCCATCACCCTCGGACAGTACACTGAAGCTTTCTTT. Encoded protein: CAITLGQYTEAFF.

In this sample, this clonotype turned up many times. This rearrangement joins TRBV9 to TRBJ1-2, with 7 bases fitting TRBD1. V shed 4 bases and J 12 bases; nucleotides not matched to a gene: 15. The CDR3 has 14 amino acids. Germline CDR1 is SGDLS and CDR2 is YYNGEE. The CDR3 region has the DNA TGTGCCAGCAGCCTAGGCTCCGGGACAGTCTATGACACCTTC. Amino acids: CASSLGSGTVYDTF.

This clonotype was counted ten times or more. This chain joins TRBV28 and TRBJ1-4; D is uncertain. This CDR3 comprises 13 residues. V was trimmed by 7 bases and J by 2 bases, leaving 8 bases between them. Germline lookup yields CDR1 MDHEN and CDR2 SYDVKM. CDR3 sequence reads: CASMGGTNEKLFF. The CDR3 region has the DNA TGTGCCAGCATGGGAGGGACTAATGAAAAACTGTTTTTT.

This clonotype was seen a handful of times. The CDR3 DNA is TGCGCCAGCAGCTCCTCCGGGGCCGCGTTGCACATTCAGTACTTC. This codes for CASSSSGAALHIQYF. This chain uses TRBV5-1 with TRBJ2-4; either TRBD1 or TRBD2 may fit D (5 bases each). Deletions cut 3 bases from V and 8 bases from J, with 18 bases between. There are 15 residues in the CDR3. CDR1 and CDR2 (germline): SGHRS, YFSETQ.

About this clonotype: Given a much more abundant clone one base away, this may be a read error. Here the CDR3 omits its conserved ending phenylalanine or tryptophan, so a read error is the likely source. This sequence joins TRBV20-1 and TRBJ2-7; 10 bases fit TRBD1. CDR1 is DFQATT, CDR2 SNEGSKA, per germline (reference sequence). V was clipped by 1 base and J by 7 bases; unmatched bases: 7. CDR3 length equals 14 residues. Here the CDR3 DNA reads TGCAGTGCTAGAGTGGCGACAGGGGGCAGGGAGCAGTACCTC. Amino acid sequence: CSARVATGGREQYL.

This chain links TRBV3-1 with TRBJ1-2, with D hard to call. Trimming removed 4 bases at V and 4 bases at J, with 22 bases between. Germline-derived CDR1 and CDR2 are LGHDT and YNNKEL (reference sequence). The CDR3 covers 17 residues. CDR3 nucleotides: TGTGCCAGCAGCCGGAACAGCACCCTTCGAAAGACCTATGGCTACACCTTC. It translates to CASSRNSTLRKTYGYTF.

This clonotype was observed once. A single base separates this from a much larger clone, so it may be a read error. The chain has TRBV18 and TRBJ1-6; perhaps TRBD1 as D (5 bases). This CDR3 is 15 amino acids long. V shed 6 bases and J shed 11 bases, with 20 bases lying between them. Germline CDR1 reads KGHSH; CDR2 reads LQKENI. Here the CDR3 reads CASSPKGRNVAPLHF. The CDR3 coding sequence is TGTGCCAGCTCTCCAAAGGGACGAAATGTAGCACCCCTCCACTTT.

In its sample, this clonotype was seen many times. The rearrangement uses TRBV9 and TRBJ1-2; D is undetermined. V was pared by 0 bases and J by 5 bases, with 14 bases between. CDR1 and CDR2 from the germline V gene are SGDLS and YYNGEE. The CDR3 runs to 15 residues. CDR3 protein: CASSVGVVPSYGYTF. In DNA form, the CDR3 reads TGTGCCAGCAGCGTAGGGGTGGTTCCTTCGTATGGCTACACCTTC.

Note on this clonotype: Given a far larger clone just one base away, this is likely a sequencing read error. The chain recombines TRBV4-3 with TRBJ2-4, with no clear D. The J call may not be correct, given that the DNA end is closer to TRBJ2-7. The CDR3 sequence is 13 residues long. Germline V CDR1 and CDR2: LGHNA, YSLEER. The CDR3 loop reads CASSQGSWGEQYF. The CDR3 region has the DNA TGCGCCAGCAGCCAAGGAAGTTGGGGCGAGCAGTACTTC.

In this sample, this clonotype turned up a few times. This sequence joins TRBV3-1 and TRBJ1-1; D remains ambiguous. Trimming cost V 4 bases and J 3 bases, with 12 bases left between them. In germline, CDR1 is LGHDT, CDR2 YNNKEL (reference sequence). The CDR3 runs 14 residues. CDR3 region: CASSRERFYTEAFF. The CDR3, as DNA: TGTGCCAGCAGCCGTGAAAGGTTTTACACTGAAGCTTTCTTT.

Many counts were recorded for this clonotype. The chain is built from TRBV24-1 and TRBJ2-1; possibly TRBD2 for D (6 bases). V was shortened by 2 bases and J by 5 bases, with 12 bases between the two germline ends. Germline V gives CDR1 KGHDR, CDR2 SFDVKD. This CDR3 is built from 15 residues. The CDR3 DNA reads TGTGCCACCAGTGATTCCGGGACTGGAAACAATGAGCAGTTCTTC. It is translated as CATSDSGTGNNEQFF.